This T cell receptor (beta chain) stems from a study of T cells in Graves' hyperthyroidism and ophthalmopathy. Study results and limitations: For ophthalmopathy, model prediction preceded onset by a median about 6.4 months.

It was RNA transcripts that yielded the amplified TCR beta CDR3 regions. First-round RT-PCR of the TCR CDR3 relied on the HTBI primer set. TCRdb re-analysed the multiplex PCR reads in MiXCR, keeping a single row per CDR3 protein. The sample holds fewer than 600,000 distinct CDR3 sequences; around 14% are singletons and the top ten take around 17%. Comments on this clonotype: The antigen is unknown.

Germline loops: CDR1 KGHDR, CDR2 SFDVKD. Trimming took 6 bases from V and 0 from J, leaving 16 bases between them. CDR3 length equals 16 residues. Patients aged 18 to 65 had newly diagnosed hyperthyroidism that had lasted under 2 months. This chain links TRBV24-1 with TRBJ1-2; D not certain. The sequenced sample was blood. The clonotype comes from a young woman with Graves' hyperthyroidism. CDR3 in DNA: TGTGCCACCAGTTCTAGGACCGCCCAAGCTAACTATGGCTACACCTTC. It yields the protein CATSSRTAQANYGYTF.